Below, 17 T cell receptor beta chains from the same sample are listed, as sequenced in a study of blood T cells in healthy people across ages. PCR was performed a second time for about 7 to 11 cycles using a sample-barcoded 5' primer and a J-beta primer mix. One entry per CDR3 protein, called by TCRdb with MiXCR from the 5' RACE reads. The sample includes 1,300,000 or so distinct CDR3 sequences, roughly 60% of them seen just once. Material for sequencing was blood. The receptors were sampled from a man between 18 and 35 years old in good health.

The chain carries TRBV27 and TRBJ2-4, with D possibly TRBD2 on 5 matching bases. The J call may be wrong; the DNA end is better matched by TRBJ2-7. The CDR3 spans 13 residues. Looked up from germline, CDR1 is MNHEY and CDR2 is SMNVEV (reference sequence). CDR3 loop: CASSPLTEGEQYF. CDR3 in DNA: TGTGCCAGCAGTCCGTTGACTGAGGGCGAGCAGTACTTC.

This clonotype has only a few counts. The chain combines TRBV10-3 with TRBJ2-7, with D uncertain. This CDR3 is 11 amino acids long. Per the germline V gene, CDR1 is ENHRY and CDR2 is SYGVKD. V was trimmed by 3 bases and J by 6 bases, leaving 6 bases between them. The CDR3 sequence is CAISDWAEQYF. Here the CDR3 DNA reads TGTGCCATCAGTGACTGGGCCGAGCAGTACTTC.

The chain is built from TRBV5-1 and TRBJ1-2; the D is unclear. The germline V gene encodes CDR1 SGHRS and CDR2 YFSETQ. Trimming pared 4 bases from V and 4 bases from J, leaving 11 bases between. There are 13 residues in the CDR3. In nucleotides, the CDR3 is TGCGCCAGCAGCCCAGAAGGGTCCTATGGCTACACCTTC. Protein product: CASSPEGSYGYTF.

The chain recombines TRBV11-1 with TRBJ2-5, with no clear D. The CDR3 runs to 13 residues. Trimming took off 7 bases at V and 1 base at J, with 10 bases between the two ends. The germline CDR1 and CDR2 sequences are SGHAT and FQDESV (reference sequence). CDR3 DNA sequence: TGTGCCAGCACCCGTCGGACCCAAGAGACCCAGTACTTC. The encoded protein is CASTRRTQETQYF.

This rearrangement joins TRBV10-2 to TRBJ2-5, with unresolved D. The J call may be faulty, since TRBJ2-7 better matches the DNA end. CDR1 WSHSY and CDR2 SAAADI come from the germline V gene. The CDR3 is 12 amino acids. The CDR3 is CASSEMSYEQYF. The CDR3 DNA is TGCGCCAGCAGTGAGATGTCCTACGAGCAGTACTTC.

This clonotype was found a few times. The J gene is TRBJ1-2, the V gene TRBV29-1, with TRBD1 as a possible D gene (5 bases). The CDR3 loop spans 15 amino acids. CDR1 and CDR2 (germline): SQVTM, ANQGSEA. The V gene lost 7 bases and the J gene lost 6 bases, with 24 bases spanning the gap. The CDR3 spells CSASPPLQVKDGYTF. The CDR3 nucleotides are TGCAGCGCTAGCCCACCCCTACAGGTAAAGGATGGCTACACCTTC. Full variable domain (missing parts from reference TRBV29-1 and TRBJ1-2): SAVISQKPSRDICQRGTSLTIQCQVDSQVTMMFWYRQQPGQSLTLIATANQGSEATYESGFVIDKFPISRPNLTFSTLTVSNMSPEDSSIYLCSASPPLQVKDGYTFGSGTRLTVV.

The chain uses TRBV20-1 and TRBJ2-1, with a possible D match to TRBD2 (6 bases). This CDR3 is 14 amino acids long. Trimming shortened V by 5 bases and J by 1 base, and 12 bases separated the two germline ends. Germline V gene sequence: CDR1 DFQATT, CDR2 SNEGSKA (reference sequence). CDR3 DNA sequence: TGCAGTGCTCCGGGACTCTCATCCTACAATGAGCAGTTCTTC. Its translation is CSAPGLSSYNEQFF.

This clonotype has a handful of counts. The V call is TRBV4-2, the J call TRBJ1-4; the D is unclear. The V gene lost 3 bases and the J gene lost 0 bases, with 11 bases spanning the gap. CDR1 and CDR2 (germline): LGHNA, YNFKEQ. There are 16 residues in the CDR3. CDR3 sequence: CASSQGDTPTNEKLFF. Written as DNA, the CDR3 is TGTGCCAGCAGCCAGGGCGACACGCCAACTAATGAAAAACTGTTTTTT.

This clonotype was detected a few times. The V and J genes are TRBV5-1 and TRBJ2-2; possibly TRBD1 for D (6 bases). V lost 7 bases to trimming and J lost 6 bases, with 13 bases between them. The CDR3 totals 13 residues. From germline, CDR1 is SGHRS and CDR2 YFSETQ. The CDR3 region is CASSETGSGELFF. The CDR3 DNA follows: TGCGCCAGCTCGGAAACAGGGTCCGGGGAGCTGTTTTTT.

In the case of this clonotype: Mismatch with germline at one junction end may stem from a read error. The chain recombines TRBV29-1 with TRBJ2-7, with D possibly being TRBD1 or TRBD2 (5 bases each). Germline assignment: CDR1 SQVTM and CDR2 ANQGSEA. This CDR3 contains 14 residues. The CDR3 sequence is CSVEDLKGPYEQYF. The CDR3, as DNA: TGCAGCGTTGAAGATCTTAAGGGACCCTATGAGCAGTACTTC.

V and J are TRBV10-2 and TRBJ2-7, with TRBD2 matching 9 bases. CDR1 and CDR2 from the germline V gene are WSHSY and SAAADI. V lost 8 bases to trimming and J lost 4 bases; unmatched junction nucleotides: 15. The CDR3 is 16 amino acids. CDR3 residues: CASGKGLAGGSYEQYF. For the CDR3, the DNA is TGCGCCAGCGGAAAAGGACTTGCGGGAGGGTCGTACGAGCAGTACTTC.

The chain carries TRBV29-1 and TRBJ2-5; 9 bases fit TRBD2. V dropped 7 bases and J dropped 1; count of bases not matched to a gene: 4. The CDR3 spans 13 residues. Germline loops: CDR1 SQVTM, CDR2 ANQGSEA. CDR3: CSGAGGFQETQYF. CDR3 sequence (DNA): TGCAGCGGGGCGGGGGGGTTCCAAGAGACCCAGTACTTC.

The V gene is TRBV27, the J gene TRBJ2-1; 8 bases map to TRBD2. J gave up 10 bases and V 1 base, and 9 bases lay outside the gene matches. CDR3 length equals 15 residues. Germline V gene lookup returns CDR1 MNHEY and CDR2 SMNVEV (reference sequence). The CDR3 reads CASSLWGLVVGEQFF. The CDR3 nucleotides read TGTGCCAGCAGTTTATGGGGACTAGTAGTAGGGGAGCAGTTCTTC.

The chain links TRBV16 to TRBJ2-7; D uncertain. CDR1 and CDR2 (germline): KGHSY, FQNENV. Between the trimmed V and J ends, which lost 0 bases and 2 bases, there was a span of 8 bases. The CDR3 length is 14 residues. CDR3 region: CASSQSAATYEQYF. In DNA, the CDR3 is TGTGCCAGCAGCCAATCGGCTGCAACCTACGAGCAGTACTTC. Drawing the rest from reference TRBV16 and TRBJ2-7, the complete variable domain is GEEVAQTPKHLVRGEGQKAKLYCAPIKGHSYVFWYQQVLKNEFKFLISFQNENVFDETGMPKERFSAKCLPNSPCSLEIQATKLEDSAVYFCASSQSAATYEQYFGPGTRLTVT.

The CDR3 is CASSYRGINSPLHF. The CDR3 region has the DNA TGTGCCAGCAGTTACAGGGGGATTAATTCACCCCTCCACTTT. V is TRBV6-6 and J is TRBJ1-6, with D perhaps TRBD1 (6 bases). The germline CDR1 and CDR2 sequences are MNHNY and SVGAGI (reference sequence). V was shortened by 2 bases and J by 6 bases, with 8 bases between the two germline ends. The CDR3 is made up of 14 amino acids.

The chain links TRBV2 to TRBJ2-7, with 7 bases identical to TRBD1. Germline V CDR1 and CDR2: SNHLY, FYNNEI. Trimming removed 5 bases from V and 1 base from J; junction bases left unmatched: 8. This CDR3 is built from 15 residues. DNA of the CDR3: TGTGCCAGCAGTATCCCGGGACAGTATTCCTACGAGCAGTACTTC. This codes for CASSIPGQYSYEQYF.

The V gene is TRBV28, the J gene TRBJ2-7; tentatively, D is TRBD2 (6 bases). The germline V gene encodes CDR1 MDHEN and CDR2 SYDVKM. The CDR3 extends over 15 amino acids. Trimming stripped 8 bases from V and 0 bases from J, with 17 bases between. CDR3 sequence reads: CASLPGGFNSYEQYF. The DNA of the CDR3 is TGTGCCAGCCTTCCCGGGGGATTCAACTCCTACGAGCAGTACTTC.